These 11 T cell receptor beta chains were all obtained from the same sample, sequenced in a study of blood T cell repertoires in COVID-19. Method: immunoSEQ multiplex PCR; TCRdb's copy keeps in-frame clones and lacks some. The sample has 300,000 to 350,000 clones, about nine tenths seen once. Sequencing used peripheral blood. The receptors come from a woman aged 25 to 39 with COVID-19, enrolled during active disease.

This chain links TRBV5-4 with TRBJ2-5; maybe TRBD2 (6 bases). The germline V gene encodes CDR1 SGHNT and CDR2 YYREEE (reference sequence). The CDR3 has 14 residues. Between the trimmed V and J ends, which lost 1 base and 5 bases, there was a span of 12 bases. In DNA, the CDR3 is TGTGCCAGCAGCTTGACGGGACTGGGGGAGACCCAGTACTTC. Translation gives CASSLTGLGETQYF.

The chain has TRBV15 and TRBJ2-7; tentatively, D is TRBD2 (5 bases). This CDR3 contains 16 residues. Trimming stripped 5 bases from V and 7 bases from J, with 24 bases between. In germline, CDR1 is LNHNV, CDR2 YYDKDF (reference sequence). In nucleotides, the CDR3 is TGTGCCACCAGCCCCGGTGATGAAGCGGAGGACGGGGAGCAGTACTTC. Its translation: CATSPGDEAEDGEQYF. Full variable domain (rest looked up from reference TRBV15 and TRBJ2-7): DAMVIQNPRYQVTQFGKPVTLSCSQTLNHNVMYWYQQKSSQAPKLLFHYYDKDFNNEADTPDNFQSRRPNTSFCFLDIRSPGLGDTAMYLCATSPGDEAEDGEQYFGPGTRLTVT.

The gene calls are TRBV6-6 and TRBJ2-3; 9 bases agree with TRBD1. This CDR3 spans 15 amino acids. V was pared by 5 bases and J by 3 bases, with 6 bases of the junction left unmatched. Per germline, CDR1 MNHNY and CDR2 SVGAGI (reference sequence). The CDR3 bases are TGTGCCAGCAGTCTGCGACAGGGGGGTACAGATACGCAGTATTTT. Translation: CASSLRQGGTDTQYF.

V usage is TRBV4-3 and J usage is TRBJ1-4; D remains unclear. Germline V lookup: CDR1 LGHNA, CDR2 YSLEER. V lost 0 bases to trimming and J lost 6 bases, with 14 bases between them. The CDR3 loop spans 16 amino acids. CDR3 in DNA: TGCGCCAGCAGCCAAGATTCTTGGGAGTTGGATGAAAAACTGTTTTTT. Protein: CASSQDSWELDEKLFF.

This chain connects TRBV9 to TRBJ2-1, with 9 bases lining up with TRBD2. The CDR3 extends over 15 amino acids. The germline V gene encodes CDR1 SGDLS and CDR2 YYNGEE. V dropped 0 bases and J dropped 8; count of bases not matched to a gene: 6. The CDR3 bases are TGTGCCAGCAGCGTAGAGGGTAGCGGGAGCGATGAGCAGTTCTTC. This gives the protein CASSVEGSGSDEQFF.

J is TRBJ1-5 and V is TRBV19; TRBD1 agrees at 10 bases. CDR3 size: 18 residues. Trimming cost V 4 bases and J 0 bases; bases outside gene matches: 9. CDR1 LNHDA and CDR2 SQIVND come from the germline V gene (reference sequence). The CDR3 sequence is CASSTRTGGAYSNQPQHF. The DNA of the CDR3 is TGTGCCAGTAGTACTCGGACAGGGGGGGCATATAGCAATCAGCCCCAGCATTTT.

The chain links TRBV19 to TRBJ1-5; 7 positions agree with TRBD1. From germline, CDR1 is LNHDA and CDR2 SQIVND (reference sequence). The CDR3 contains 15 residues. V shed 3 bases, J shed 5 bases, and the junction held 7 bases outside the gene matches. CDR3 amino acids: CASSISRGAYQPQHF. The CDR3 DNA reads as TGTGCCAGTAGTATCAGCAGGGGGGCCTATCAGCCCCAGCATTTT.

The rearrangement links TRBV5-1 to TRBJ1-1; 7 bases fit TRBD1. CDR1 and CDR2 (germline): SGHRS, YFSETQ. This CDR3 region has 16 residues. J lost 1 base, V lost 8 bases, and 14 bases had no gene match. CDR3 loop: CASSGTAIGGNTEAFF. Written as DNA, the CDR3 is TGCGCCAGTAGCGGGACAGCTATTGGAGGGAACACTGAAGCTTTCTTT.

The genes are TRBV1 and TRBJ2-3; the table's D call, TRBD1, was not checked against the DNA. TRBV1 is assigned pseudogene status. The CDR3 has 13 residues. CDR3 region: CTNRDPRGDTQYF. The CDR3 DNA sequence: TGCACCAACAGGGACCCCAGGGGAGATACGCAGTATTTT.

V gene TRBV5-1 combines with J gene TRBJ1-2, with D possibly matching TRBD1 (5 bases). V lost 0 bases to trimming and J lost 1 base, with 7 bases between them. There are 14 residues in the CDR3. Germline assignment: CDR1 SGHRS and CDR2 YFSETQ. CDR3 coding DNA: TGCGCCAGCAGCTTGGCGGGGGTTAACTATGGCTACACCTTC. Protein sequence: CASSLAGVNYGYTF.

The V call is TRBV28, the J call TRBJ2-7, with a weak D call TRBD1 (6 bases). V dropped 8 bases and J dropped 0 bases, with 11 bases sitting between them. The CDR3 extends over 13 amino acids. The V gene's germline CDR1 is MDHEN and CDR2 SYDVKM. The chain's CDR3 is CASRTGSSYEQYF. CDR3 nucleotide sequence: TGTGCCAGCCGCACAGGGTCCTCCTACGAGCAGTACTTC.